Following are 16 T cell receptor beta chains from one sample sequenced in a study of radiation and T cells in renal cell carcinoma (dated by TCRdb to between 2020 and 2021). Receptor amplification or capture employed the immunoSEQ multiplex PCR assay. Sourced from immuneACCESS, this table was stored by TCRdb with only in-frame sequences that have V and J called. A share of the clones is absent; for the studies checked, an unresolved V gene accounts for under half, and the remainder has no known explanation. For this sample the table gives roughly 150,000 clones, of which about nine tenths were detected only once. Jointly, the top ten make up 10% to 15% of the sample. The time point label of this sample denotes: blood 2 weeks post-SBRT. The meaning of the sample's treatment or condition label: 15 Gy SBRT to primary tumor, nephrectomy 4 weeks later. Source: blood, taken from a patient whose treatment included radiotherapy and nephrectomy. The receptors stem from a woman in her forties or fifties with renal cell carcinoma.

V is TRBV6-6 and J is TRBJ1-2; 9 bases align to TRBD1. Germline assignment: CDR1 MNHNY and CDR2 SVGAGI (reference sequence). The ends lost 4 bases at V and 3 bases at J; junction bases unmatched: 9. This CDR3 region has 16 residues. The DNA for the CDR3 is TGTGCCAGCAGTTCCTCGGGACAGGGCTCCGACTATGGCTACACCTTC. Translating it yields CASSSSGQGSDYGYTF.

About this clone: Other DNA sequences in this sample translate to the same CDR3. The V gene is TRBV5-1, the J gene TRBJ2-7; 11 nucleotides align to TRBD2. The CDR3 runs to 15 residues. Trimming cost V 0 bases and J 4 bases; bases outside gene matches: 3. Germline CDR1 reads SGHRS; CDR2 reads YFSETQ. CDR3 DNA: TGCGCCAGCAGCTTGGGTAGCGGGGGGGAATACGAGCAGTACTTC. Translation gives CASSLGSGGEYEQYF.

Only one count was recorded for this clone. The J gene is TRBJ2-3, the V gene TRBV7-2, with TRBD2 matching 7 bases. CDR1 and CDR2 from the germline V gene are SGHTA and FQGNSA. V shed 0 bases, J shed 4 bases, and the junction held 10 bases outside the gene matches. This CDR3 comprises 17 residues. For the CDR3, the DNA is TGTGCCAGCAGCTTAGCGCTGCCCGGGGGAGGGGCAGATACGCAGTATTTT. Translating gives CASSLALPGGGADTQYF.

The chain employs TRBV29-1 and TRBJ2-7; weak D call: TRBD1 (6 bases). The V and J ends lost 8 bases and 3 bases respectively, with 14 bases between them. This CDR3 region has 12 residues. Germline CDR1 and CDR2: SQVTM and ANQGSEA. The CDR3 coding sequence is TGCAGCATCGAGGACAGCCGCTACGAGCAGTACTTC. Translation: CSIEDSRYEQYF.

This clone has more than one count but fewer than ten. The chain carries TRBV6-5 and TRBJ1-5; D perhaps matches TRBD1 (6 bases). V lost 5 bases, J lost 7 bases, and 12 bases lay in between. The CDR3 runs 13 residues. The germline V gene has CDR1 MNHEY and CDR2 SVGAGI. The CDR3, as DNA: TGTGCCAGCAGTCCGGACAGTGTACAGCCCCAGCATTTT. Translating gives CASSPDSVQPQHF.

This sequence joins TRBV19 and TRBJ1-1; possible D gene TRBD1, 6 bases. The CDR3 spans 15 residues. Germline CDR1 is LNHDA and CDR2 is SQIVND (reference sequence). Trimming left V 4 bases short and J 0 bases short, with 12 bases between. The CDR3 reads CASSTLDRLNTEAFF. The CDR3 DNA is TGTGCCAGTAGTACTCTGGACAGATTGAACACTGAAGCTTTCTTT.

This chain links TRBV2 with TRBJ2-7; 13 bases are shared with TRBD2. CDR1 and CDR2 from the germline V gene are SNHLY and FYNNEI. This CDR3 comprises 16 residues. This CDR3 is CASAGTSGAKPYEQYF. CDR3 DNA: TGTGCAAGCGCAGGGACTAGCGGGGCGAAACCCTACGAGCAGTACTTC. Combining the CDR3 with reference TRBV2 and TRBJ2-7 gives the whole variable domain EPEVTQTPSHQVTQMGQEVILRCVPISNHLYFYWYRQILGQKVEFLVSFYNNEISEKSEIFDDQFSVERPDGSNFTLKIRSTKLEDSAMYFCASAGTSGAKPYEQYFGPGTRLTVT.

This sequence joins TRBV6-6 and TRBJ2-1; perhaps D is TRBD1 or TRBD2 (5 bases each). The length of the CDR3 is 16 residues. V was clipped by 0 bases and J by 9 bases, with 18 bases between them. In germline, CDR1 is MNHNY, CDR2 SVGAGI (reference sequence). The chain's CDR3 is CASSYSLGDGFTEQFF. DNA for the CDR3: TGTGCCAGCAGTTACTCTTTGGGGGATGGTTTCACTGAGCAGTTCTTC.

The chain employs TRBV6-5 and TRBJ2-7; unclear D gene. Germline loops: CDR1 MNHEY, CDR2 SVGAGI. CDR3 length equals 12 residues. Trimming took 7 bases from V and 6 from J, leaving 13 bases between them. The CDR3 sequence: CASTSMVSEQYF. The CDR3 DNA reads as TGTGCCAGCACCTCTATGGTGTCCGAGCAGTACTTC.

V and J are TRBV21-1 and TRBJ1-4. TRBV21-1 is shown as a pseudogene. This CDR3 spans 15 amino acids. The CDR3 spells CASSKGGRTNEKLFF. CDR3 DNA: TGTGCCAGCAGCAAAGGGGGACGGACTAATGAAAAACTGTTTTTT.

The genes are TRBV6-1 and TRBJ2-1; TRBD2 matches at 7 bases. The CDR3 length is 13 residues. Germline CDR1 MNHNS, CDR2 SASEGT. Trimming took 6 bases from V and 5 from J; bases not matched to a gene: 4. CDR3 loop: CASRRLANNEQFF. DNA for the CDR3: TGTGCCAGCAGGAGACTAGCAAACAATGAGCAGTTCTTC.

The J gene is TRBJ2-1, the V gene TRBV6-4; the match to TRBD2 covers 11 bases. From germline, CDR1 is MRHNA and CDR2 SNTAGT. V lost 0 bases to trimming and J lost 2 bases; unmatched junction nucleotides: 3. The CDR3 has 17 amino acids. The CDR3 nucleotides are TGTGCCAGCAGTGACTCACTACTAGCGGGGGCCTACAATGAGCAGTTCTTC. Encoded protein: CASSDSLLAGAYNEQFF.

The V and J genes are TRBV6-6 and TRBJ2-7; D gene unclear. CDR1 and CDR2 from the germline V gene are MNHNY and SVGAGI (reference sequence). The CDR3 is made up of 12 amino acids. With 5 bases removed from V and 3 bases from J, the gap between germline ends came to 8 bases. CDR3: CASSMDGYEQYF. For the CDR3, the DNA is TGTGCCAGCAGTATGGACGGCTACGAGCAGTACTTC.

The rearrangement joins TRBV5-1 to TRBJ2-3; no definite D call. Germline CDR1 is SGHRS and CDR2 is YFSETQ. The CDR3 has 15 residues. Trimming took off 1 base at V and 1 base at J, with 10 bases between the two ends. Here the CDR3 reads CASSLNPDGTDTQYF. CDR3 DNA sequence: TGCGCCAGCAGCTTGAATCCCGACGGCACAGATACGCAGTATTTT.

The chain carries TRBV6-6 and TRBJ2-3; 9 positions match TRBD1. CDR1 and CDR2 from the germline V gene are MNHNY and SVGAGI (reference sequence). V dropped 7 bases and J dropped 3; count of bases not matched to a gene: 11. The CDR3 runs to 16 residues. The CDR3 sequence: CASTDPGTGTTDTQYF. The CDR3 DNA follows: TGTGCCAGCACCGACCCGGGGACAGGGACAACAGATACGCAGTATTTT.

The chain recombines TRBV5-6 with TRBJ2-7; 9 bases agree with TRBD2. V trimming: 6 bases; J trimming: 4 bases; junction bases outside the gene matches: 5. Germline CDR1 and CDR2: SGHDT and YYEEEE. The CDR3 extends over 13 amino acids. CDR3 sequence reads: CASTAGGAYEQYF. DNA of the CDR3: TGTGCCAGCACGGCGGGGGGGGCTTACGAGCAGTACTTC.